This T cell receptor beta chain was obtained from a study of cytomegalovirus exposure and HLA in healthy donors. Study-level findings and limits: Researchers counted around 180 TCR beta chains as cytomegalovirus-associated.

About this clone itself: The target antigen is unknown.

Sequencing used immunoSEQ multiplex PCR; TCRdb keeps in-frame clones, though not all of them. The sample records 180,000 or so clones, around nine tenths being singletons. The CDR3 contains 15 residues. This sequence joins TRBV21-1 and TRBJ2-1; TRBD2 reflects the table's D call only, with no check against the DNA. TRBV21-1 is assigned pseudogene status. The receptor's source is a man aged 30 to 39 in good health and CMV-seropositive. Sequenced: PBMCs. CDR3 residues: CASSKGQPRVTEQFF. CDR3 in DNA: TGTGCCAGCAGCAAAGGCCAACCTCGAGTAACTGAGCAGTTCTTC.